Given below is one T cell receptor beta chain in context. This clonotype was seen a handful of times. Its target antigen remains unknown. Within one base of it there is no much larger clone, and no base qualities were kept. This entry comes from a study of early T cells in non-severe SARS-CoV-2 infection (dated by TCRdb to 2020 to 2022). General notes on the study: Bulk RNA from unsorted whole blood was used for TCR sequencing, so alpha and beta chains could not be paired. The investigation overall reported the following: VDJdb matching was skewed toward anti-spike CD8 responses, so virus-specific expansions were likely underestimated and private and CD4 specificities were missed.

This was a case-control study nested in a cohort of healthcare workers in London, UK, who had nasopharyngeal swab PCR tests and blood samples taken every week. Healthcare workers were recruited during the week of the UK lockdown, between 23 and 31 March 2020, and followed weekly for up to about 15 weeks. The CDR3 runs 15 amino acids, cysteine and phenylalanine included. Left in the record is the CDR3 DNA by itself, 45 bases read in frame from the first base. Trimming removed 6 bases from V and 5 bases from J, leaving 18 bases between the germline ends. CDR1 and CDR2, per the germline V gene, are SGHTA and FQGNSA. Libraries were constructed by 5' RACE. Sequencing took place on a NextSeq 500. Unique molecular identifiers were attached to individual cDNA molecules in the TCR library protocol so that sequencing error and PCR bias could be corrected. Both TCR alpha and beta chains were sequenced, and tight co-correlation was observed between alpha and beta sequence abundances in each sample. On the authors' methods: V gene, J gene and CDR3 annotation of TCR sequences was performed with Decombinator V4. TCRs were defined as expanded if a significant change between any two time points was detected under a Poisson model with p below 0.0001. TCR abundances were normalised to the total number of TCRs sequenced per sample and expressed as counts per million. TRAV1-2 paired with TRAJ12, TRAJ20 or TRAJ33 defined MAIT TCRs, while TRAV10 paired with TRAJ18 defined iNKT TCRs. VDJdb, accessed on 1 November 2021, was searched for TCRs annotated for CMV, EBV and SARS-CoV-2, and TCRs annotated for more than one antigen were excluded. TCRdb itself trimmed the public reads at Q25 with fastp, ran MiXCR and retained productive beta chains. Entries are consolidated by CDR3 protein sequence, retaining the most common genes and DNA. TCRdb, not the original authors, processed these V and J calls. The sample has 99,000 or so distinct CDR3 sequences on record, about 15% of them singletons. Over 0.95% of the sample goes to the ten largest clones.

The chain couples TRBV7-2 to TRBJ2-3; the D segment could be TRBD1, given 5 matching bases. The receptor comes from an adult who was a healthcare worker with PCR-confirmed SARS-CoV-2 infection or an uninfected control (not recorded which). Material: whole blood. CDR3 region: CASRLRGPGEDTQYF. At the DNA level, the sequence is TGTGCCAGCAGACTAAGGGGCCCTGGGGAAGATACGCAGTATTTT. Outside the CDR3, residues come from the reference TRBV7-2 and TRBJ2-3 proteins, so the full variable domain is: GAGVSQSPSNKVTEKGKDVELRCDPISGHTALYWYRQSLGQGLEFLIYFQGNSAPDKSGLPSDRFSAERTGGSVSTLTIQRTQQEDSAVYLCASRLRGPGEDTQYFGPGTRLTVL.